The 29 T cell receptor beta chains listed next were all sequenced from one sample in a study of Ad26.COV2.S vaccination and SARS-CoV-2 variants. The sample's treatment: roughly 18 received Ad26.COV2.S at low or high dose, single or two shots; about 5 received placebo; per-sample allocation not given. Collection of samples fell on day 63 after the first vaccine or placebo injection. Sequenced by immunoSEQ multiplex PCR; TCRdb stores in-frame clones only, minus some. The sample shows around 310,000 clones, 90% of them seen only once. The sample in question was peripheral blood, obtained in a trial of Ad26.COV2.S vaccine versus placebo. All receptors come from a person aged 18-65 years who received the Ad26.COV2.S COVID-19 vaccine or a placebo.

The CDR3: CASSQGFGTSGRWEETQYF. The CDR3, as DNA: TGTGCCAGCAGCCAAGGGTTCGGGACTAGCGGGAGGTGGGAAGAGACCCAGTACTTC. The chain joins TRBV4-2 to TRBJ2-5, with 15 bases fitting TRBD2. The CDR3 covers 19 residues. Germline V gene lookup returns CDR1 LGHNA and CDR2 YNFKEQ. The junction had 9 bases not matched to a gene; V was cut back by 1 base and J by 3 bases.

This clone was seen just once. DNA of the CDR3: TGTGCCAGCAGCTTAATTCAGGGTAACGAGCAGTTCTTC. Its translation: CASSLIQGNEQFF. The J gene is TRBJ2-1, the V gene TRBV7-2; D is perhaps TRBD1 (5 bases). Per germline, CDR1 SGHTA and CDR2 FQGNSA. V shed 2 bases and J shed 10 bases, with 12 bases lying between them. This CDR3 comprises 13 residues.

This clone was observed once. The V call is TRBV5-4, the J call TRBJ2-7, with D perhaps TRBD1 (6 bases). CDR3 length: 13 amino acids. Germline V CDR1 and CDR2: SGHNT, YYREEE (reference sequence). V was pared by 5 bases and J by 3 bases, with 12 bases between. As DNA, the CDR3 is TGTGCCAGCAGGAGGGACACCGACTACGAGCAGTACTTC. Its protein is CASRRDTDYEQYF.

The rearrangement links TRBV7-7 to TRBJ2-5; the D is unclear. Germline CDR1 SSHAT, CDR2 FNYEAQ (reference sequence). The V end was cut by 5 bases, the J end by 5 bases, with 9 bases between. The CDR3 extends over 12 amino acids. DNA of the CDR3: TGTGCCAGCAGCCCTCTGTCCGAGACCCAGTACTTC. Its protein product is CASSPLSETQYF. The whole variable domain, filled in from reference TRBV7-7 and TRBJ2-5, reads GAGVSQSPRYKVTKRGQDVTLRCDPISSHATLYWYQQALGQGPEFLTYFNYEAQPDKSGLPSDRFSAERPEGSISTLTIQRTEQRDSAMYRCASSPLSETQYFGPGTRLLVL.

The CDR3 here is CASSPLGLSMNTEAFF. The CDR3 coding sequence is TGTGCCAGCAGCCCCCTCGGGCTGAGCATGAACACTGAAGCTTTCTTT. The V and J genes are TRBV5-4 and TRBJ1-1; no firm D call. V lost 4 bases and J lost 0, with 16 bases in between. Germline V gene data show CDR1 as SGHNT and CDR2 as YYREEE (reference sequence). The CDR3 runs 16 residues.

J is TRBJ1-2 and V is TRBV7-9; D remains ambiguous. This CDR3 contains 15 residues. Germline CDR1 SEHNR, CDR2 FQNEAQ (reference sequence). Trimming pared 1 base from V and 1 base from J, leaving 10 bases between. CDR3 amino acids: CASSLVEDRNYGYTF. The CDR3 bases are TGTGCCAGCAGCTTAGTGGAGGACCGTAACTATGGCTACACCTTC.

J is TRBJ1-5 and V is TRBV4-3, with D uncertain. The CDR3 loop spans 13 amino acids. The V and J ends lost 5 bases and 6 bases respectively, with 11 bases between them. Germline values: CDR1 LGHNA, CDR2 YSLEER. CDR3 nucleotides: TGCGCCAGCAGCTCGGCTATCGGTCAGCCCCAGCATTTT. Translation: CASSSAIGQPQHF.

The genes are TRBV6-2 or TRBV6-3 and TRBJ1-5; possible D gene TRBD1, 5 bases. This CDR3 region has 15 residues. Germline CDR1 reads MNHEY; CDR2 reads SVGEGT. Deletions cut 5 bases from V and 2 bases from J, with 13 bases between. This CDR3 is CASSLQGLGNQPQHF. The CDR3 DNA sequence: TGTGCCAGCAGTCTGCAGGGATTGGGCAATCAGCCCCAGCATTTT.

The count of this clone is one. This chain connects TRBV29-1 to TRBJ1-1; D gene unclear. Germline-derived CDR1 and CDR2 are SQVTM and ANQGSEA. Trimming removed 4 bases from V and 3 bases from J, with 15 bases in between. The CDR3 runs to 14 residues. The CDR3 spells CSVGPQETYTEAFF. The CDR3 bases are TGCAGCGTTGGACCCCAAGAGACTTACACTGAAGCTTTCTTT. Based on the CDR3 plus reference TRBV29-1 and TRBJ1-1, the full variable domain is SAVISQKPSRDICQRGTSLTIQCQVDSQVTMMFWYRQQPGQSLTLIATANQGSEATYESGFVIDKFPISRPNLTFSTLTVSNMSPEDSSIYLCSVGPQETYTEAFFGQGTRLTVV.

For the CDR3, the DNA is TGTGCCAGTAGTATCCCACAGTACTCTAATGAAAAACTGTTTTTT. This translates into CASSIPQYSNEKLFF. The chain combines TRBV19 with TRBJ1-4; D not certain. The ends were cut back, 3 bases at V and 3 bases at J, with 11 bases in the middle. CDR1 and CDR2 (germline): LNHDA, SQIVND (reference sequence). CDR3 length: 15 residues. The full variable domain, rest sourced from reference TRBV19 and TRBJ1-4, is DGGITQSPKYLFRKEGQNVTLSCEQNLNHDAMYWYRQDPGQGLRLIYYSQIVNDFQKGDIAEGYSVSREKKESFPLTVTSAQKNPTAFYLCASSIPQYSNEKLFFGSGTQLSVL.

The CDR3 nucleotides read TGTGCCAGCAGTTTCAGCCCCACAGATACGCAGTATTTT. The encoded protein is CASSFSPTDTQYF. The rearrangement links TRBV12-3 or TRBV12-4 to TRBJ2-3; D unresolved. V lost 3 bases and J lost 2, with 6 bases in between. CDR3 length equals 13 residues.

This chain connects TRBV2 to TRBJ1-4; D remains ambiguous. The V gene's germline CDR1 is SNHLY and CDR2 FYNNEI. The CDR3 totals 13 residues. V lost 7 bases and J 8 bases, leaving 14 bases between the germline ends. The CDR3 sequence: CASITLPGEKLFF. The CDR3 DNA is TGTGCCAGCATTACCTTGCCGGGGGAAAAACTGTTTTTT.

The V gene is TRBV11-2, the J gene TRBJ1-5; TRBD1 might be the D (5 bases). CDR1 is SGHAT and CDR2 is FQNNGV in the germline V gene. The CDR3 contains 14 residues. V lost 5 bases to trimming and J lost 8 bases, with 16 bases between them. DNA for the CDR3: TGTGCCAGCAGCCCCCTGGGGACGATGAAGCCCCAGCATTTT. It encodes CASSPLGTMKPQHF.

The CDR3 nucleotides read TGTGCCAGCAGCCATCAGGCTTGGAGCAATCAGCCCCAGCATTTT. Residues: CASSHQAWSNQPQHF. This chain links TRBV3-1 (or the pseudogene TRBV3-2) with TRBJ1-5; no firm D call. The CDR3 runs 15 residues. The germline V and J ends were trimmed by 3 bases and 1 base, with 10 bases remaining between them. Germline CDR1 and CDR2: LGHDT and YNNKEL (reference sequence).

The chain combines TRBV7-2 with TRBJ2-7; D may correspond to TRBD1 or TRBD2 (5 bases each). Per germline, CDR1 SGHTA and CDR2 FQGNSA. The CDR3 sequence is 13 residues long. The germline V and J ends were trimmed by 4 bases and 3 bases, with 10 bases remaining between them. As DNA, the CDR3 is TGTGCCAGCAGCTGGGGGAGCGTCTACGAGCAGTACGTC. Translating gives CASSWGSVYEQYV.

The genes are TRBV2 and TRBJ2-7; D tentatively reads TRBD1 or TRBD2 (5 bases each). The CDR3 has 14 amino acids. V lost 2 bases and J lost 5, with 13 bases in between. Germline loops: CDR1 SNHLY, CDR2 FYNNEI. CDR3 amino acids: CASSERDGHNEQYV. The CDR3 nucleotides are TGTGCCAGCAGTGAAAGGGACGGACATAACGAGCAGTACGTC.

The chain carries TRBV5-1 and TRBJ1-1, with TRBD1 matching over 7 bases. This CDR3 has 16 residues. Germline V gives CDR1 SGHRS, CDR2 YFSETQ. Germline trimming cut 4 bases from V and 1 base from J; bases unmatched to any gene: 10. CDR3 bases: TGCGCCAGCAGCCCGGAGACAGGGCTCAAGAACACTGAAGCTTTCTTT. This gives the protein CASSPETGLKNTEAFF.

The V call is TRBV6-5, the J call TRBJ2-5; tentatively, D is TRBD2 (5 bases). V lost 0 bases to trimming and J lost 5 bases, with 10 bases between them. The CDR3 loop spans 14 amino acids. Germline V gene lookup returns CDR1 MNHEY and CDR2 SVGAGI. The CDR3 coding sequence is TGTGCCAGCAGTTACTCGAGGGTCGGGGAGACCCAGTACTTC. Amino acid sequence: CASSYSRVGETQYF.

The CDR3: CASSYSSTGRNIQYF. DNA for the CDR3: TGTGCCAGCAGTTACTCGTCGACAGGGCGGAACATTCAGTACTTC. V is TRBV6-5 and J is TRBJ2-4; 7 nucleotides line up with TRBD1. Losses at the gene ends were 0 bases for V and 7 bases for J; bases not matched to a gene: 6. This CDR3 region has 15 residues. Germline V gives CDR1 MNHEY, CDR2 SVGAGI.

V and J are TRBV7-2 and TRBJ2-3, with a possible D match to TRBD1 (6 bases). Germline V gene lookup returns CDR1 SGHTA and CDR2 FQGNSA. The CDR3 consists of 16 residues. The germline V and J ends were trimmed by 5 bases and 1 base, with 16 bases remaining between them. For the CDR3, the DNA is TGTGCCAGCAGCACCAAAACAGGGCCGGGCACAGATACGCAGTATTTT. Encoded protein: CASSTKTGPGTDTQYF.

The chain joins TRBV27 to TRBJ2-1, with 11 bases lining up with TRBD2. The CDR3 is 15 residues long. Losses at the gene ends were 5 bases for V and 4 bases for J; bases not matched to a gene: 4. Germline V lookup: CDR1 MNHEY, CDR2 SMNVEV (reference sequence). The CDR3 sequence is CASSDGTSGYNEQFF. In nucleotides, the CDR3 is TGTGCCAGCAGTGACGGGACTAGCGGTTACAATGAGCAGTTCTTC.

The chain links TRBV2 to TRBJ2-6; a possible D gene is TRBD1 (5 bases). The germline V gene encodes CDR1 SNHLY and CDR2 FYNNEI. This CDR3 contains 16 residues. Trimming stripped 7 bases from V and 0 bases from J, with 13 bases between. CDR3 sequence reads: CASIMTASSGANVLTF. In nucleotides, the CDR3 is TGTGCCAGCATTATGACAGCAAGCTCTGGGGCCAACGTCCTGACTTTC.

This chain connects TRBV9 to TRBJ2-7, with 7 nucleotides matching TRBD1. Germline V lookup: CDR1 SGDLS, CDR2 YYNGEE. V lost 3 bases, J lost 1 base, and 7 bases stayed unmatched. The CDR3 loop spans 15 amino acids. CDR3 bases: TGTGCCAGCAGCGCCTCCGGGACAGCTTCCTACGAGCAGTACTTC. Protein: CASSASGTASYEQYF.

With respect to this clone: The same CDR3 can be traced to other DNA sequences in this sample. The J gene is TRBJ2-1, the V gene TRBV9; TRBD1 might be the D (5 bases). This CDR3 region has 15 residues. Germline values: CDR1 SGDLS, CDR2 YYNGEE. V was pared by 0 bases and J by 2 bases, with 9 bases between. The CDR3 region is CASSVGQGTYNEQFF. DNA of the CDR3: TGTGCCAGCAGCGTAGGGCAGGGCACCTACAATGAGCAGTTCTTC.

The gene calls are TRBV9 and TRBJ1-4; D gene uncertain. This CDR3 spans 17 amino acids. Germline V gene data show CDR1 as SGDLS and CDR2 as YYNGEE. Between the trimmed V and J ends, which lost 4 bases and 0 bases, there was a span of 16 bases. The CDR3, as DNA: TGTGCCAGCAGCCCCCGTAGGTTACTTGCAACTAATGAAAAACTGTTTTTT. Translated, it gives CASSPRRLLATNEKLFF.

This clone has more than one count but fewer than ten. V is TRBV27 and J is TRBJ1-2; D is uncertain. Germline CDR1 MNHEY, CDR2 SMNVEV (reference sequence). The CDR3 loop spans 15 amino acids. The V gene lost 2 bases and the J gene lost 3 bases, with 13 bases spanning the gap. CDR3 amino acids: CASSLIGQLDYGYTF. CDR3 coding DNA: TGTGCCAGCAGTTTAATAGGGCAGCTTGACTATGGCTACACCTTC.

V and J are TRBV5-1 and TRBJ2-3; no definite D call. V lost 3 bases and J 5 bases, leaving 16 bases between the germline ends. CDR3 size: 15 residues. Germline CDR1 and CDR2: SGHRS and YFSETQ. The CDR3 reads CASSSTPNELDTQYF. CDR3 DNA: TGCGCCAGCAGCTCTACCCCTAACGAGTTAGATACGCAGTATTTT.

J is TRBJ2-5 and V is TRBV7-2, with a weak D call TRBD2 (6 bases). The V and J ends lost 5 bases and 5 bases respectively, with 21 bases between them. The CDR3 has 16 residues. CDR1 and CDR2 (germline): SGHTA, FQGNSA. In DNA form, the CDR3 reads TGTGCCAGCAGCCCCAACCCGGGGGATAGATGGGAGACCCAGTACTTC. Its protein is CASSPNPGDRWETQYF.

Here the CDR3 reads CASVNRDRTGELFF. The CDR3 bases are TGTGCCAGTGTTAATCGGGACAGAACCGGGGAGCTGTTTTTT. This sequence joins TRBV19 and TRBJ2-2, with 7 bases lining up with TRBD1. V trimming: 8 bases; J trimming: 5 bases; junction bases outside the gene matches: 8. The V gene's germline CDR1 is LNHDA and CDR2 SQIVND (reference sequence). The CDR3 runs 14 residues. The full variable domain, its missing parts supplied by reference TRBV19 and TRBJ2-2, is DGGITQSPKYLFRKEGQNVTLSCEQNLNHDAMYWYRQDPGQGLRLIYYSQIVNDFQKGDIAEGYSVSREKKESFPLTVTSAQKNPTAFYLCASVNRDRTGELFFGEGSRLTVL.